This TCR beta chain was profiled in a study of human T cells and chemical hapten exposure. Noted time point: patch test 1, 2 weeks after DPC sensitization. Treatment specified: therapeutic diphenylcyclopropenone sensitization with weekly scalp DPC. Unfractionated whole blood was the source from which total RNA was extracted. Attachment of unique molecular identifiers to individual cDNA molecules was performed in the library. Each CDR3 protein gets one entry after TCRdb re-called the RACE reads with MiXCR. The sample has 300,000 to 450,000 distinct CDR3 sequences; around 5% are singletons. The CDR3 spans 15 residues. The germline V gene has CDR1 LGHDT and CDR2 YNNKEL (reference sequence). The J segment lost 6 bases and the V segment lost 2 bases, leaving 6 bases of the junction unmatched.

The receptor was derived from a woman between 50 and 59 years old with alopecia areata. Some clones in this sample may be carry-over from other donors' samples. This sample comprised whole blood, obtained in connection with sensitization to the hapten diphenylcyclopropenone (DPC). V is TRBV3-1 and J is TRBJ2-7; 11 nucleotides align to TRBD1. This chain's CDR3 is CASSQKRTGGVEQYF. CDR3 DNA sequence: TGTGCCAGCAGCCAAAAAAGGACAGGGGGCGTCGAGCAGTACTTC.